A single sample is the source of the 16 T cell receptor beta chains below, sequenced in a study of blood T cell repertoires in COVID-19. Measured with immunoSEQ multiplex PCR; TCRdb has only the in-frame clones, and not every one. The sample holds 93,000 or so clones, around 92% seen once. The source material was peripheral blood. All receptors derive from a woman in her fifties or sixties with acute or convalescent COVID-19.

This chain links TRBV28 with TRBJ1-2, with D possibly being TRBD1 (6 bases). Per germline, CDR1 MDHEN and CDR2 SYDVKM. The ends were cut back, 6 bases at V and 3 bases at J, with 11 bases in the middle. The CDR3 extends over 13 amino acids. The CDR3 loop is CASSNQGYYGYTF. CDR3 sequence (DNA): TGTGCCAGCAGCAACCAGGGGTACTATGGCTACACCTTC.

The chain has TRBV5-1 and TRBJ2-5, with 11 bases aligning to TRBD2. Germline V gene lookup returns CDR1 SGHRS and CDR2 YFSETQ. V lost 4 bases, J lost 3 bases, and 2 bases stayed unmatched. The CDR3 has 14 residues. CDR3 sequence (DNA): TGCGCCAGCAGCCCGACTAGCGGGAAAGAGACCCAGTACTTC. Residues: CASSPTSGKETQYF.

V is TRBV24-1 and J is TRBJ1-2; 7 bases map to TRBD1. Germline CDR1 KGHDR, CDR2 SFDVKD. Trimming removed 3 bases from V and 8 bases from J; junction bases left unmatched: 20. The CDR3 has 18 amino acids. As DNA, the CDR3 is TGTGCCACCAGTGATCGGCTCGGGGTCGACAGGGACGGAGGCGGCTACACCTTC. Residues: CATSDRLGVDRDGGGYTF.

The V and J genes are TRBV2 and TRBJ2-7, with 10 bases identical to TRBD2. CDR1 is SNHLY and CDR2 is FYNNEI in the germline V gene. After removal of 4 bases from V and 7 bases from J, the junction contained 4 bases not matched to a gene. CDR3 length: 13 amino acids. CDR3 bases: TGTGCCAGCAGTGTAATACTAGCGGGAGAGCAGTACTTC. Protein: CASSVILAGEQYF.

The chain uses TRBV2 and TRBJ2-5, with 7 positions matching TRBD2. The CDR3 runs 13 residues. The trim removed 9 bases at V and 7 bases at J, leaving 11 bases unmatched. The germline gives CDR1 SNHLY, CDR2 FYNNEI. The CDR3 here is CASSSSGKGTQYF. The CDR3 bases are TGTGCCAGTTCGTCCAGCGGGAAGGGGACCCAGTACTTC.

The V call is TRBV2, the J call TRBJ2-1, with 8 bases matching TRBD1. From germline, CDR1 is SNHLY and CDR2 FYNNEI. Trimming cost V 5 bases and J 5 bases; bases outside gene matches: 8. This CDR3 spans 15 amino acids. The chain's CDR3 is CASSLTGERNNEQFF. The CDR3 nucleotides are TGTGCCAGCAGTTTGACAGGGGAAAGGAACAATGAGCAGTTCTTC.

The CDR3 DNA reads TGTGCCTGGAGGGGCCAGGGAGGTGGCTACACCTTC. It codes for CAWRGQGGGYTF. The chain carries TRBV30 and TRBJ1-2; tentatively, D is TRBD1 (5 bases). This CDR3 is 12 amino acids long. The germline CDR1 and CDR2 sequences are GTSNPN and SVGIG (reference sequence). Trimming removed 3 bases at V and 7 bases at J, with 12 bases between.

The CDR3 reads CASSLGTGGNYGYTF. The CDR3 region has the DNA TGTGCCAGCAGCCTAGGGACAGGGGGCAACTATGGCTACACCTTC. V and J are TRBV3-1 (or the pseudogene TRBV3-2) and TRBJ1-2; 12 bases line up with TRBD1. Trimming cost V 4 bases and J 2 bases; bases outside gene matches: 2. This CDR3 is 15 amino acids long. The germline V gene has CDR1 LGHDT and CDR2 YNNKEL (reference sequence).

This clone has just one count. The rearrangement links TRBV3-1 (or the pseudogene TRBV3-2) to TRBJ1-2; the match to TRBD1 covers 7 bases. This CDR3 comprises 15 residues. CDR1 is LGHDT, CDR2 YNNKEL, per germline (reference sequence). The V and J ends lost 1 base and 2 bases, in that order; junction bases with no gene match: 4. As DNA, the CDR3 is TGTGCCAGCAGCCAAGCCCCGGGACAGAACTATGGCTACACCTTC. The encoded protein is CASSQAPGQNYGYTF.

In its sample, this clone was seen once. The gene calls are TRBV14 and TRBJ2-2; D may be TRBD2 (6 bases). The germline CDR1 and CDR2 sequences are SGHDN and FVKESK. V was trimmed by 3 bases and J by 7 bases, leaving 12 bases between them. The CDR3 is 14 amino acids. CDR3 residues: CASSQTSASGELFF. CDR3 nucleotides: TGTGCCAGCAGCCAGACTAGTGCGAGCGGGGAGCTGTTTTTT.

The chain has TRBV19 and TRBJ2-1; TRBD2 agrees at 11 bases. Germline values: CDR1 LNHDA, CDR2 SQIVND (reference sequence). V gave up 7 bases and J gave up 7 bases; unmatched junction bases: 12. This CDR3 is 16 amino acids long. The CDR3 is CASNPLLAGGNNEQFF. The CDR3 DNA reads TGTGCCAGTAACCCATTGCTAGCGGGAGGTAATAATGAGCAGTTCTTC.

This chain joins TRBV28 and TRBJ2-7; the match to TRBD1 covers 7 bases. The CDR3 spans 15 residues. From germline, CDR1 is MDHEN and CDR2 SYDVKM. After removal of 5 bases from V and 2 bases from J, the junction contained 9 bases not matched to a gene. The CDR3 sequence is CASSANRGPTYEQYF. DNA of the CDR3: TGTGCCAGCAGTGCTAACAGGGGCCCCACCTACGAGCAGTACTTC.

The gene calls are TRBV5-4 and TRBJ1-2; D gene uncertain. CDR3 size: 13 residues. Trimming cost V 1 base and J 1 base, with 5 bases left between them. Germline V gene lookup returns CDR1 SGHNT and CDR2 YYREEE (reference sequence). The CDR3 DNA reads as TGTGCCAGCAGCTTGCGGGGTAACTATGGCTACACCTTC. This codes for CASSLRGNYGYTF.

The CDR3 region is CASSQGEGPQHF. The CDR3 DNA reads TGTGCCAGCAGCCAAGGAGAGGGGCCCCAGCATTTT. The V gene is TRBV3-1 (or the pseudogene TRBV3-2), the J gene TRBJ1-5; D is undetermined. Deletions cut 1 base from V and 9 bases from J, with 7 bases between. CDR3 length equals 12 residues. Germline-derived CDR1 and CDR2 are LGHDT and YNNKEL (reference sequence).

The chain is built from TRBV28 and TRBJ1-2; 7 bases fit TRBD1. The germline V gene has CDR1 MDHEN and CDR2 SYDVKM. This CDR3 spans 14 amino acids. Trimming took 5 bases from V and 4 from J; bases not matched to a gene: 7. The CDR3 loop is CASSIMGQLYGYTF. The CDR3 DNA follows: TGTGCCAGCAGTATTATGGGACAGCTCTATGGCTACACCTTC.

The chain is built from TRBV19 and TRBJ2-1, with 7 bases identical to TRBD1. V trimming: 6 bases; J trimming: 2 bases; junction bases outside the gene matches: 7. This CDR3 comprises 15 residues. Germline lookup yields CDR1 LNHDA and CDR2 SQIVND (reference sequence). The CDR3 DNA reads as TGTGCCAGTAGCCGATTCAGGGGGACCTACAATGAGCAGTTCTTC. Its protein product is CASSRFRGTYNEQFF.